This paragraph covers one T cell receptor (beta chain) sequence. The CDR3 is 15 amino acids. The V and J ends lost 2 bases and 5 bases, in that order; junction bases with no gene match: 5. CDR1 is MNHEY and CDR2 is SVGAGI in the germline V gene. Enrolled through a virtual design, the participants were between roughly 18 and 90 years of age and came from 24 US areas. Recovered status in Cohort 3 required two negative PCRs, clearance, or symptom resolution. The data stem from a study of blood T cell repertoires in COVID-19. Overall study: T cells, B-cell-depleted T cells, or PBMCs supplied cDNA or gDNA.

Measured with immunoSEQ multiplex PCR; TCRdb has only the in-frame clones, and not every one. This table has 400,000 to 500,000 clones, approximately 88% appearing once. The receptor was derived from a woman aged 35 to 49 who had recovered from COVID-19. The sequencing input was PBMCs or T cells enriched from blood (not recorded which). The genes are TRBV6-5 and TRBJ1-1; 10 bases line up with TRBD1. In nucleotides, the CDR3 is TGTGCCAGCAGTTACACCGGGACAGGGGCTACTGAAGCTTTCTTT. It yields the protein CASSYTGTGATEAFF.